One sample yielded the 27 T cell receptor beta chains listed below, sequenced in a study of blood T cell repertoires in COVID-19. Only in-frame clones appear in the TCRdb table, and some are missing; sequencing was by immunoSEQ multiplex PCR. Of fewer than 300,000 clones listed, around 80% are singletons. The specimen was PBMCs or T cells enriched from blood (not recorded which). These receptors were taken from a man aged 35-49 years who had been exposed to COVID-19.

The chain has TRBV16 and TRBJ1-5; D is possibly TRBD1 (5 bases). In germline, CDR1 is KGHSY, CDR2 FQNENV. This CDR3 is built from 13 residues. Trimming left V 4 bases short and J 6 bases short, with 10 bases between. In DNA form, the CDR3 reads TGTGCCAGCAGCCTACAAGGGGCTCAGCCCCAGCATTTT. It encodes CASSLQGAQPQHF.

The chain's CDR3 is CASSDSGRLDTQYF. DNA of the CDR3: TGTGCCAGCAGCGATAGCGGGAGGTTAGATACGCAGTATTTT. The chain uses TRBV7-2 and TRBJ2-3, with 10 bases lining up with TRBD2. Germline values: CDR1 SGHTA, CDR2 FQGNSA. The V gene end was trimmed by 5 bases and the J gene end by 5 bases; junction bases not matched to a gene: 4. The CDR3 has 14 amino acids.

This clone appeared a single time. V usage is TRBV2 and J usage is TRBJ1-3; a possible D gene is TRBD1 (6 bases). The CDR3 has 13 residues. Germline CDR1 SNHLY, CDR2 FYNNEI. Trimming removed 5 bases at V and 9 bases at J, with 14 bases between. The CDR3 nucleotides read TGTGCCAGCAGTACTGGACAGCAGAGCACCATATATTTT. This translates into CASSTGQQSTIYF.

The genes are TRBV30 and TRBJ1-2, with a tentative D call TRBD1 (6 bases). Germline CDR1 GTSNPN, CDR2 SVGIG (reference sequence). The V gene lost 4 bases and the J gene lost 4 bases, with 13 bases spanning the gap. This CDR3 spans 13 amino acids. CDR3 in DNA: TGTGCCTGGAAGGACAGACGACTCTATGGCTACACCTTC. This sequence encodes CAWKDRRLYGYTF.

The rearrangement joins TRBV12-3 or TRBV12-4 to TRBJ1-2; weak D call: TRBD1 (5 bases). CDR3 length: 13 amino acids. V lost 3 bases to trimming and J lost 7 bases, with 12 bases between them. CDR3 loop: CASSLDHGAGYTF. In DNA, the CDR3 is TGTGCCAGCAGTTTGGATCATGGGGCTGGCTACACCTTC.

With respect to this clone: A read error may produce the germline difference seen at one junction end. V and J are TRBV29-1 and TRBJ2-7, with a tentative D call TRBD2 (6 bases). The CDR3 covers 18 residues. The germline V gene has CDR1 SQVTM and CDR2 ANQGSEA. The CDR3: CSVQDLRDGRQSSYEQYF. The CDR3 nucleotides are TGCAGCGTTCAAGATTTGCGGGATGGGAGACAGAGCTCCTACGAGCAGTACTTC.

As regards this clone: The identical CDR3 is also encoded by other nucleotide sequences in the sample. This sequence joins TRBV2 and TRBJ2-1; the match to TRBD2 covers 8 bases. Trimming removed 6 bases from V and 0 bases from J; junction bases left unmatched: 4. The germline V gene encodes CDR1 SNHLY and CDR2 FYNNEI. The CDR3 sequence is 15 residues long. The CDR3 DNA sequence: TGTGCCAGCAGCCCGAGCGGGAGCTCCTACAATGAGCAGTTCTTC. This codes for CASSPSGSSYNEQFF.

This clone was counted a few times. The gene calls are TRBV6-5 and TRBJ1-1; no clear D. The CDR3 is made up of 14 amino acids. V was shortened by 5 bases and J by 4 bases, with 14 bases between the two germline ends. Germline V gene sequence: CDR1 MNHEY, CDR2 SVGAGI. The DNA for the CDR3 is TGTGCCAGCAGTCGTCCCTCGGAGTTCACTGAAGCTTTCTTT. It yields the protein CASSRPSEFTEAFF.

This chain uses TRBV27 with TRBJ1-1, with a possible D match to TRBD1 (5 bases). This CDR3 spans 14 amino acids. Germline V lookup: CDR1 MNHEY, CDR2 SMNVEV (reference sequence). V lost 4 bases to trimming and J lost 11 bases, with 20 bases between them. CDR3 in amino acids: CASSSPFVRAQAFF. Here the CDR3 DNA reads TGTGCCAGCAGTTCGCCCTTCGTCAGGGCACAGGCTTTCTTT.

The gene calls are TRBV11-1 and TRBJ2-7, with D possibly matching TRBD2 (5 bases). Trimming removed 7 bases at V and 4 bases at J, with 14 bases between. Germline V gives CDR1 SGHAT, CDR2 FQDESV (reference sequence). The CDR3 loop spans 13 amino acids. CDR3 amino acids: CASTLQEGYEQYF. CDR3 sequence (DNA): TGTGCCAGCACCCTCCAAGAGGGTTACGAGCAGTACTTC.

This clone was seen a few times. Other DNA sequences in the same sample also yield this CDR3. The chain carries TRBV6-4 and TRBJ2-6, with 8 nucleotides matching TRBD1. From germline, CDR1 is MRHNA and CDR2 SNTAGT. Unmatched junction bases numbered 0, after V lost 4 bases and J lost 1 base. The CDR3 is 15 residues long. CDR3 sequence: CASSGTGSGANVLTF. Written as DNA, the CDR3 is TGTGCCAGCAGTGGGACAGGGTCTGGGGCCAACGTCCTGACTTTC.

The rearrangement links TRBV9 to TRBJ1-2; TRBD1 might be the D (6 bases). CDR3 length equals 15 residues. The V end was cut by 2 bases, the J end by 1 base, with 12 bases between. Germline values: CDR1 SGDLS, CDR2 YYNGEE. This CDR3 reads CASSVSRDNNYGYTF. The CDR3 nucleotides read TGTGCCAGCAGCGTTAGCCGGGACAATAACTATGGCTACACCTTC.

This chain joins TRBV19 and TRBJ2-1; a possible D gene is TRBD1 (5 bases). The CDR3 runs 14 residues. The germline gives CDR1 LNHDA, CDR2 SQIVND (reference sequence). V was pared by 1 base and J by 9 bases, with 13 bases between. This CDR3 is CASSIGQRGIEQFF. CDR3 sequence (DNA): TGTGCCAGTAGTATAGGCCAAAGGGGAATTGAGCAGTTCTTC.

The rearrangement links TRBV7-9 to TRBJ2-3; 9 bases agree with TRBD2. V lost 5 bases, J lost 3 bases, and 6 bases stayed unmatched. The length of the CDR3 is 15 residues. Per the germline V gene, CDR1 is SEHNR and CDR2 is FQNEAQ (reference sequence). The CDR3 nucleotides read TGTGCCAGCAGCACCCCAAGCGGGAGGACAGATACGCAGTATTTT. This gives the protein CASSTPSGRTDTQYF. The full variable domain, its missing parts supplied by reference TRBV7-9 and TRBJ2-3, is DTGVSQNPRHKITKRGQNVTFRCDPISEHNRLYWYRQTLGQGPEFLTYFQNEAQLEKSRLLSDRFSAERPKGSFSTLEIQRTEQGDSAMYLCASSTPSGRTDTQYFGPGTRLTVL.

V gene TRBV29-1 combines with J gene TRBJ1-4, with 7 bases fitting TRBD1. The CDR3 spans 13 residues. V lost 1 base and J lost 8; bases outside the gene matches: 4. Germline V gene data show CDR1 as SQVTM and CDR2 as ANQGSEA. The CDR3 reads CSVEVSTGEKLFF. CDR3 coding DNA: TGCAGCGTTGAAGTGTCGACAGGGGAAAAACTGTTTTTT.

V usage is TRBV9 and J usage is TRBJ2-2; TRBD2 is a possible D gene (5 bases). The V end was cut by 6 bases, the J end by 0 bases, with 12 bases between. From germline, CDR1 is SGDLS and CDR2 YYNGEE. CDR3 length equals 15 residues. Here the CDR3 reads CASKTDLTNTGELFF. The CDR3 coding sequence is TGTGCCAGCAAGACGGACTTAACGAACACCGGGGAGCTGTTTTTT.

This chain links TRBV30 with TRBJ2-1; 9 nucleotides align to TRBD2. CDR1 and CDR2 (germline): GTSNPN, SVGIG (reference sequence). The CDR3 has 13 amino acids. Unmatched junction bases numbered 6, after V lost 7 bases and J lost 5 bases. CDR3 loop: CASLAGRHNEQFF. The CDR3 DNA reads as TGTGCCTCCCTAGCGGGAAGACACAATGAGCAGTTCTTC.

The rearrangement joins TRBV9 to TRBJ2-1, with D perhaps TRBD2 (5 bases). Germline V gene sequence: CDR1 SGDLS, CDR2 YYNGEE. V lost 0 bases and J 10 bases, leaving 11 bases between the germline ends. The CDR3 length is 13 residues. The CDR3 DNA sequence: TGTGCCAGCAGCGTAGTAGTCGAGGGAGAGCAGTTCTTC. The encoded protein is CASSVVVEGEQFF.

The CDR3 reads CASSQVAGNSPLHF. DNA of the CDR3: TGTGCCAGCAGCCAAGTGGCGGGAAATTCACCCCTCCACTTT. V and J are TRBV3-1 (or the pseudogene TRBV3-2) and TRBJ1-6; no clear D gene. The CDR3 has 14 residues. V was cut by 1 base and J by 7 bases, with 8 bases left in between. Germline CDR1 reads LGHDT; CDR2 reads YNNKEL (reference sequence).

The V and J genes are TRBV5-1 and TRBJ1-3; 9 bases are a match to TRBD1. The CDR3 totals 15 residues. Germline CDR1 SGHRS, CDR2 YFSETQ. V was clipped by 1 base and J by 6 bases; unmatched bases: 5. The CDR3 is CASSLTGTGLNTIYF. The CDR3 DNA sequence: TGCGCCAGCAGCTTGACCGGGACAGGGTTAAACACCATATATTTT.

This clone was seen a few times. The J gene is TRBJ1-5, the V gene TRBV7-3; D unclear. The CDR3 runs 15 residues. Trimming pared 6 bases from V and 4 bases from J, leaving 16 bases between. From germline, CDR1 is SGHTA and CDR2 FQGTGA. The CDR3 loop is CASSRDWANNQPQHF. CDR3 nucleotide sequence: TGTGCCAGCAGTCGAGATTGGGCCAATAATCAGCCCCAGCATTTT.

The J gene is TRBJ2-5, the V gene TRBV9; 7 nucleotides agree with TRBD2. V shed 0 bases, J shed 5 bases, and the junction held 13 bases outside the gene matches. The CDR3 has 17 residues. The germline V gene encodes CDR1 SGDLS and CDR2 YYNGEE. The CDR3 nucleotides read TGTGCCAGCAGCGTAGCCTCCGGGAGGCCCTCGGGGGAGACCCAGTACTTC. It specifies CASSVASGRPSGETQYF.

The chain combines TRBV7-9 with TRBJ1-1; TRBD1 is a possible D gene (6 bases). The V end was cut by 3 bases, the J end by 1 base, with 9 bases between. CDR3 length: 14 amino acids. The germline gives CDR1 SEHNR, CDR2 FQNEAQ (reference sequence). The CDR3 spells CASSFPGQNTEAFF. The DNA for the CDR3 is TGTGCCAGCAGCTTTCCGGGACAGAACACTGAAGCTTTCTTT.

This chain uses TRBV24-1 with TRBJ2-2; TRBD2 might be the D (6 bases). The CDR3 length is 17 residues. Germline CDR1 and CDR2: KGHDR and SFDVKD. Trimming pared 5 bases from V and 1 base from J, leaving 16 bases between. CDR3 region: CATSAPDGGMNTGELFF. CDR3 DNA sequence: TGTGCCACCAGTGCCCCCGACGGCGGGATGAACACCGGGGAGCTGTTTTTT.

V is TRBV4-1 and J is TRBJ2-1, with 8 bases matching TRBD2. V was pared by 0 bases and J by 15 bases, with 10 bases of the junction left unmatched. The CDR3 runs 14 residues. Germline-derived CDR1 and CDR2 are MGHRA and YSYEKL. The CDR3 coding sequence is TGCGCCAGCAGCCAAGATTTCGCGGGAGGAATGATGTTCTTC. Residues: CASSQDFAGGMMFF.

V is TRBV12-3 or TRBV12-4 and J is TRBJ2-5; 8 nucleotides line up with TRBD2. The CDR3 runs to 13 residues. V gave up 9 bases and J gave up 3 bases; unmatched junction bases: 6. The DNA of the CDR3 is TGTGCCAGTCGGGAGGGTGGGGAAGAGACCCAGTACTTC. Its protein is CASREGGEETQYF.

This clone was picked up a small number of times. V gene TRBV30 combines with J gene TRBJ2-5; 14 positions match TRBD2. Germline CDR1 is GTSNPN and CDR2 is SVGIG (reference sequence). The CDR3 loop spans 16 amino acids. J gave up 5 bases and V 2 bases, and 7 bases lay outside the gene matches. CDR3 residues: CAWSLGLAGAGETQYF. The CDR3 DNA reads TGTGCCTGGAGTTTGGGACTAGCGGGAGCTGGGGAGACCCAGTACTTC.